This is a list of T cell receptor beta chains from one sample in a study of Graves' ophthalmopathy and Graves' hyperthyroidism. Each CDR3 protein gets one entry after TCRdb re-called the multiplex PCR reads with MiXCR. In the table there are hundreds of thousands of distinct CDR3 sequences, roughly 21% of which are singletons. Material for sequencing was peripheral blood. These receptors originate from a woman between 50 and 59 years old with Graves' ophthalmopathy. Both conserved end residues are part of each CDR3. D genes are given only for firm matches. Clone size is not always given. Where it is, it says once, few, many or a class for expanded clones.

NA	NA	TRBV20-1	TRBJ2-7	CAPEGTSNSYEQYF	TGCGCACCGGAAGGGACTTCCAATTCCTACGAGCAGTACTTC
many	TRBD2	TRBV30	TRBJ2-4	CAWSRGESNIQYF	TGTGCCTGGAGTCGGGGGGAATCAAACATTCAGTACTTC
many	NA	TRBV5-6	TRBJ1-2	CASSLFSQHPGGYTF	TGTGCCAGCAGCTTGTTTTCTCAACACCCGGGGGGCTACACCTTC
many	NA	TRBV27	TRBJ1-6	CASTVIGSNSPLHF	TGTGCCAGCACCGTTATAGGGTCTAATTCACCCCTCCACTTT
many	TRBD1	TRBV5-1	TRBJ1-3	CASSWTGLSGNTIYF	TGCGCCAGCAGCTGGACAGGTCTCTCTGGAAACACCATATATTTT
many	NA	TRBV28	TRBJ1-3	CASSLPSGNTIYF	TGTGCCAGCAGTCTGCCCTCTGGAAACACCATATATTTT
many	NA	TRBV15	TRBJ1-2	CATQGGSYGYTF	TGTGCCACCCAAGGCGGGAGTTATGGCTACACCTTC
many	NA	TRBV10-3	TRBJ1-2	CAISESYGYTF	TGTGCCATCAGTGAGTCCTATGGCTACACCTTC
NA	NA	TRBV18	TRBJ1-6	CASSLGQGINSPLHF	TGTGCCAGCTCACTGGGGCAGGGGATAAATTCACCCCTCCACTTT
many	NA	TRBV12-3/TRBV12-4	TRBJ2-2	CASRSGENYGALFF	TGTGCCAGCAGGTCAGGGGAAAACTACGGAGCGCTGTTTTTT
NA	TRBD2	TRBV2	TRBJ2-7	CASSFLAGSTYEQYF	TGTGCCAGCAGTTTCCTAGCGGGATCAACCTACGAGCAGTACTTC
many	NA	TRBV5-1	TRBJ1-1	CASSTEPSGVSEAFF	TGCGCCAGCAGCACAGAGCCTTCAGGGGTTTCAGAAGCTTTCTTT
many	NA	TRBV12-3/TRBV12-4	TRBJ1-5	CASSWQTPNQPQHF	TGTGCCAGCAGTTGGCAGACGCCTAATCAGCCCCAGCATTTT
many	TRBD1	TRBV6-5	TRBJ2-7	CASSYYRGGQGAREQYF	TGTGCCAGCAGTTACTATAGGGGGGGACAGGGGGCGCGAGAGCAGTACTTC
many	NA	TRBV7-3	TRBJ1-1	CASSSTGGRVAEAFF	TGTGCCAGCAGCTCTACTGGGGGTCGTGTCGCTGAAGCTTTCTTT
many	NA	TRBV30	TRBJ2-7	CAWSTGQRDYEQYF	TGTGCCTGGAGCACGGGACAGCGGGACTACGAGCAGTACTTC
NA	NA	TRBV10-3	TRBJ2-5	CAISDTASGWETQYF	TGTGCCATCAGTGATACCGCTAGTGGGTGGGAGACCCAGTACTTC
many	TRBD1	TRBV12-3/TRBV12-4	TRBJ2-2	CASSRDRANTGELFF	TGTGCCAGCAGTCGAGACAGGGCGAACACCGGGGAGCTGTTTTTT
many	NA	TRBV11-2	TRBJ1-2	CASSLFFRDDYGYTF	TGTGCCAGCAGCTTATTTTTCAGGGACGACTATGGCTACACCTTC
NA	TRBD1	TRBV6-2/TRBV6-3	TRBJ1-1	CASSYSKTGGLNTEAFF	TGTGCCAGCAGTTACTCGAAGACAGGGGGATTGAACACTGAAGCTTTCTTT
many	NA	TRBV19	TRBJ1-5	CASKQGDNQPQHF	TGTGCCAGTAAACAGGGAGACAATCAGCCCCAGCATTTT
few	NA	TRBV6-5	TRBJ1-3	CASSYGQGLIAIYF	TGTGCCAGCAGTTACGGGCAGGGGCTTATAGCCATATATTTT
many	NA	TRBV27	TRBJ1-1	CASSGTTEAFF	TGTGCCAGCAGTGGGACAACTGAAGCTTTCTTT
many	NA	TRBV28	TRBJ1-2	CASSLLAKGGHGYTF	TGTGCCAGCAGTTTATTAGCCAAGGGGGGCCATGGCTACACCTTC
many	TRBD2	TRBV15	TRBJ2-7	CATSPAGLAYYEQYF	TGTGCCACCAGCCCGGCTGGACTAGCTTACTACGAGCAGTACTTC
many	NA	TRBV29-1	TRBJ1-1	CSAEGLKGEAFF	TGCAGCGCCGAAGGACTAAAGGGTGAAGCTTTCTTT
few	TRBD1	TRBV5-1	TRBJ1-2	CASRPGTGIDYGYTF	TGCGCCAGCAGGCCCGGGACAGGGATTGACTATGGCTACACCTTC
many	TRBD2	TRBV7-2	TRBJ2-7	CASRVGLAGDEQYF	TGTGCCAGCAGAGTGGGACTAGCGGGAGACGAGCAGTACTTC
many	NA	TRBV12-3/TRBV12-4	TRBJ2-7	CASSPRFKSYEQYF	TGTGCCAGCAGTCCTAGGTTCAAGTCTTACGAGCAGTACTTC
many	NA	TRBV15	TRBJ2-1	CATTIDYHSSYNEQFF	TGTGCCACCACTATTGACTACCATAGCTCCTACAATGAGCAGTTCTTC
many	NA	TRBV2	TRBJ2-7	CASSEVPYEQYF	TGTGCCAGCAGTGAGGTGCCCTACGAGCAGTACTTC
NA	NA	TRBV29-1	TRBJ1-2	CSVDGGGIYGYTF	TGCAGCGTTGATGGGGGGGGTATATATGGCTACACCTTC
NA	TRBD2	TRBV27	TRBJ2-7	CASSLSRLAGGRNEQYF	TGTGCCAGCAGCCTAAGTCGTCTAGCGGGAGGGCGGAACGAGCAGTACTTC
few	TRBD2	TRBV19	TRBJ2-7	CASSIEAGGPADEQYF	TGTGCCAGTAGTATAGAGGCGGGAGGTCCGGCCGACGAGCAGTACTTC
many	NA	TRBV6-1	TRBJ1-6	CASSELGNSPLHF	TGTGCCAGCAGTGAATTGGGGAATTCACCCCTCCACTTT
NA	NA	TRBV7-2	TRBJ2-5	CARSLEFARTQYF	TGTGCCAGGAGCTTAGAATTTGCACGGACTCAGTACTTC
few	TRBD2	TRBV20-1	TRBJ2-7	CSASGGDSSYEQYF	TGCAGTGCTAGCGGGGGGGATAGCTCCTACGAGCAGTACTTC
many	NA	TRBV29-1	TRBJ2-7	CSARDSMITYEQYF	TGCAGCGCCCGGGACTCGATGATCACCTACGAGCAGTACTTC
NA	NA	TRBV2	TRBJ2-5	CASTPGGIGTQYF	TGTGCCAGCACCCCTGGGGGAATTGGGACCCAGTACTTC
many	NA	TRBV6-5	TRBJ2-7	CASSYSNPRGYEQYF	TGTGCCAGCAGTTACTCGAACCCCAGGGGCTACGAGCAGTACTTC
NA	TRBD2	TRBV5-1	TRBJ2-5	CARALAGWTQYF	TGCGCCAGGGCTCTAGCGGGGTGGACCCAGTACTTC
once	TRBD2	TRBV20-1	TRBJ2-7	CSARDLSGRSSYEQYF	TGCAGTGCTAGAGATTTAAGCGGGAGGTCCTCCTACGAGCAGTACTTC
NA	NA	TRBV6-2/TRBV6-3	TRBJ2-6	CASTKGSSGANVLTF	TGTGCCAGCACCAAAGGGAGCTCTGGGGCCAACGTCCTGACTTTC
many	NA	TRBV7-8	TRBJ2-7	CASSPSHTYYEQYF	TGTGCCAGCAGCCCCAGCCACACCTACTACGAGCAGTACTTC